This T cell receptor beta chain was profiled in a study of neurological immune-mediated disorders (dated by TCRdb to about 2019). For the study in its entirety: Among the approximately 35 multiple sclerosis patients, relapsing-remitting MS accounted for 31 and secondary progressive MS accounted for 3. Of the approximately 66 subjects in the cohort, some 15 were HAM/TSP patients, 34 were multiple sclerosis patients, and roughly 20 were healthy controls. Using UMI-based sequencing, the study compared peripheral blood TCR-beta repertoires from patients with HTLV-I-associated myelopathy (HAM/TSP), patients with multiple sclerosis, and healthy controls. Longitudinal samples, technical triplicates and paired sorted CD4+ and CD8+ T-cell subsets, alongside PBMC samples, were included among the 106 TCR-beta libraries.

Overall results and qualifications from the work: Phylogenetic analysis grouped repertoires from 18 of 34 MS patients into a cluster of related CDR3 sequences, suggesting a possible repertoire-level signature. TCR clonal expansion was highest in HAM/TSP patients and lowest in MS patients, with MS patients falling below even healthy controls. Across subjects, expanded clones never shared an identical CDR3 amino acid sequence, which suggests that the TCR-beta repertoires in every group were private. The MS cluster showed no association with clinical or MRI features, and the authors stated that larger cohorts are needed.

This clonotype has a count of ten or more. Its binding antigen is unknown. No clone much larger than this one lies a single base away; base qualities are absent. For unsorted PBMC libraries, 2 million PBMCs were used after storage in RNAlater at -80 degrees C until RNA extraction. Multiple sclerosis patients were enrolled in a US clinical protocol under which disease progression was evaluated by magnetic resonance imaging. Peripheral blood underwent Ficoll-Hypaque density gradient centrifugation to isolate PBMCs, which were then cryopreserved in liquid nitrogen. To synthesize cDNA, template-switch 5'RACE was performed with a primer carrying a 10-nucleotide random unique molecular identifier so that each TCR transcript was tagged. Every sequencing run yielded over 190 million TCR-beta sequences covering 15-18 subjects. The RNeasy kit was used for extraction of total RNA. Using the KAPA Real-time Library Amplification kit, TCR-beta VDJ regions were amplified with primers for the TCR constant region and the 5'RACE anchor. Sample indexes and Illumina adaptors were added in a first PCR, and a second PCR then increased library yield. The roughly 650 bp TCR product was size-selected on a 2% E-gel SizeSelection system after Ampure bead purification. Before pooling, libraries had their quality checked on a Bioanalyzer, their concentration measured with Qubit, and their quantity determined with the Kapa Library Quantification kit. An Illumina HiSeq 2500 was used to sequence the libraries paired-end at 2 x 150 bp. To increase sequence diversity, roughly 24-32% phiX was spiked into each library pool. The original methods were these. The UMI-based MiGEC pipeline processed quality-filtered reads and removed over 85% of raw TCR sequences during error correction. IMGT germline references were used for alignment of VDJ genes, and clonotypes were defined by a unique CDR3 amino acid sequence together with V-J genes. Clonal expansion, Shannon diversity and CDR3 relatedness (CalcPairwiseDistances, ClusterSamples) were evaluated with VDJtools, and phylogenetic trees were built with CLCbio workbench. Using coefficient-of-variation modelling across technical triplicates, the study counted a clone as expanded if it had at least 8 unique UMIs. TCRdb handled the public reads itself, with Q25 trimming in fastp and clone calling in MiXCR, and kept productive beta chains. Rows with a matching CDR3 protein are joined into one entry that keeps the most common DNA and genes. For this entry, the V and J calls and clone size follow TCRdb and not the study's own pipeline. A total of about 74,000 distinct CDR3 sequences appear in this sample, 5.2% of them only once. Around 7% of the sample is in the top ten clones.

V loses 2 bases at its end and J loses 0 bases; junction bases beyond the gene matches: 5. The germline V gene specifies KGHDR as CDR1 and SFDVKD as CDR2. Including the terminal cysteine and phenylalanine, the CDR3 comprises 19 residues. The sequence is cut down to CDR3 DNA, 57 bases in frame from base 1. Sequenced sample: PBMCs. The chain was built from TRBV24-1 and TRBJ2-2, with 13 central nucleotides matching TRBD2. The receptor comes from a man aged 18-30 years with multiple sclerosis. This receptor carries the CDR3 CATSDWGLAGSANTGELFF. The DNA sequence is as follows: TGTGCCACCAGTGATTGGGGACTAGCGGGGAGCGCGAACACCGGGGAGCTGTTTTTT.